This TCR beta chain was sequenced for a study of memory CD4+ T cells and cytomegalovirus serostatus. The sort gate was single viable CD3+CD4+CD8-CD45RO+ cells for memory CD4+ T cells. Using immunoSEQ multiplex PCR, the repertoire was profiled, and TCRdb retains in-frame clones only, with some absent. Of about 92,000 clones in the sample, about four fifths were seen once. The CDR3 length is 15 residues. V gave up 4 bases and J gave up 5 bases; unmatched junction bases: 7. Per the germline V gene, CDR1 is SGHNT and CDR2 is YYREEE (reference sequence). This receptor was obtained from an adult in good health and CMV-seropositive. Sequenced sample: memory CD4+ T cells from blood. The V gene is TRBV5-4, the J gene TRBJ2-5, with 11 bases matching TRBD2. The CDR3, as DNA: TGTGCCAGCAGCCTGACTAGCGGGATTGATGAGACCCAGTACTTC. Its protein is CASSLTSGIDETQYF.